One sample yielded the 15 T cell receptor beta chains listed below, sequenced in a study of blood T cell repertoires in COVID-19. The assay was immunoSEQ multiplex PCR, and TCRdb's table has in-frame clones only and misses some. The sample contains 300,000 to 400,000 clones, around 87% of which appear only once. The sample taken for sequencing was peripheral blood. These receptors all come from a woman aged 60-70 years with COVID-19, enrolled during active disease.

The sample holds a few counts of this clone. The chain joins TRBV21-1 to TRBJ1-2; the table calls TRBD1, which could not be checked here. TRBV21-1 is classified as a pseudogene. The CDR3 runs to 18 residues. The CDR3 protein is CASSMGPAILCPPGGYTF. The CDR3 DNA is TGTGCCAGCAGCATGGGCCCGGCGATCCTTTGCCCTCCTGGTGGCTACACCTTC.

The sample holds a few counts of this clone. The V and J genes are TRBV7-2 and TRBJ1-3; D is ambiguous. CDR3 length: 16 amino acids. The ends were cut back, 1 base at V and 0 bases at J, with 10 bases in the middle. Germline-derived CDR1 and CDR2 are SGHTA and FQGNSA. CDR3 nucleotide sequence: TGTGCCAGCAGCTTAGTGCTGTTGAGCTCTGGAAACACCATATATTTT. It translates to CASSLVLLSSGNTIYF.

The CDR3 DNA sequence: TGTGCCAGCAGCAAAGTCCAGGGCGAAGACTCACCCCTCCACTTT. Protein: CASSKVQGEDSPLHF. The gene calls are TRBV21-1 and TRBJ1-6; the table names TRBD1, a call not compared with the DNA. TRBV21-1 is reported as a pseudogene. The CDR3 sequence is 15 residues long.

The CDR3 here is CASSLWLDRGNYGYTF. The CDR3 region has the DNA TGTGCCAGCAGTCTGTGGTTGGACAGGGGCAACTATGGCTACACCTTC. This sequence joins TRBV3-1 (or the pseudogene TRBV3-2) and TRBJ1-2, with 9 bases lining up with TRBD1. In germline, CDR1 is LGHDT, CDR2 YNNKEL (reference sequence). Trimming removed 6 bases from V and 2 bases from J; junction bases left unmatched: 10. The CDR3 totals 16 residues.

The chain combines TRBV3-1 (or the pseudogene TRBV3-2) with TRBJ2-7; 7 nucleotides line up with TRBD1. The CDR3 runs to 16 residues. The V and J ends lost 4 bases and 0 bases, in that order; junction bases with no gene match: 9. The germline gives CDR1 LGHDT, CDR2 YNNKEL (reference sequence). CDR3 DNA: TGTGCCAGCAGCCGCACAGGGGTCGATTACTCCTACGAGCAGTACTTC. It codes for CASSRTGVDYSYEQYF.

The gene calls are TRBV30 and TRBJ1-5; TRBD1 matches at 7 bases. The germline CDR1 and CDR2 sequences are GTSNPN and SVGIG (reference sequence). Trimming took 2 bases from V and 3 from J; bases not matched to a gene: 4. The CDR3 contains 14 residues. This CDR3 is CAWSKTGPNQPQHF. CDR3 sequence (DNA): TGTGCCTGGAGTAAGACAGGGCCCAATCAGCCCCAGCATTTT.

This chain joins TRBV5-8 and TRBJ1-1; 7 nucleotides align to TRBD1. Trimming removed 4 bases from V and 5 bases from J; junction bases left unmatched: 14. The CDR3 is 16 amino acids. Germline CDR1 is SGHTS and CDR2 is YDEGEE. CDR3: CASSRGVDRAGTEAFF. Written as DNA, the CDR3 is TGTGCCAGCAGCCGAGGCGTTGACAGGGCTGGGACTGAAGCTTTCTTT.

This chain links TRBV7-2 with TRBJ1-2; TRBD1 agrees at 8 bases. Trimming removed 4 bases from V and 7 bases from J; junction bases left unmatched: 8. Looked up from germline, CDR1 is SGHTA and CDR2 is FQGNSA. The CDR3 contains 14 residues. The CDR3 sequence: CASSYRQGTSGYTF. CDR3 in DNA: TGTGCCAGCAGCTACCGACAGGGGACGTCTGGCTACACCTTC.

The V gene is TRBV9, the J gene TRBJ1-2; TRBD1 matches at 8 bases. Germline values: CDR1 SGDLS, CDR2 YYNGEE. CDR3 length: 15 amino acids. V lost 3 bases, J lost 8 bases, and 12 bases stayed unmatched. CDR3 DNA sequence: TGTGCCAGCAGCGGGGGACAGGTGGTACGAAGGGGCTACACCTTC. Translating it yields CASSGGQVVRRGYTF.

The chain employs TRBV3-1 (or the pseudogene TRBV3-2) and TRBJ2-7; D uncertain. V gave up 0 bases and J gave up 7 bases, with 16 bases separating them. This CDR3 spans 15 amino acids. Germline CDR1 reads LGHDT; CDR2 reads YNNKEL (reference sequence). Written as DNA, the CDR3 is TGTGCCAGCAGCCAAGACCTCCAGCTGGTCGGGGAGCAGTACTTC. Translation gives CASSQDLQLVGEQYF.

This clone was detected only once. The gene calls are TRBV6-5 and TRBJ2-5, with 10 bases aligning to TRBD2. The CDR3 runs to 16 residues. Germline trimming cut 0 bases from V and 5 bases from J; bases unmatched to any gene: 6. CDR1 and CDR2 from the germline V gene are MNHEY and SVGAGI. As DNA, the CDR3 is TGTGCCAGCAGTTACTCGCCGAGCGGGAGGGCTGAGACCCAGTACTTC. Translating it yields CASSYSPSGRAETQYF.

This chain joins TRBV7-2 and TRBJ1-4, with 9 bases matching TRBD1. With V trimmed by 0 bases and J by 7 bases, 3 bases remained unmatched. Germline-derived CDR1 and CDR2 are SGHTA and FQGNSA. This CDR3 spans 15 amino acids. The CDR3: CASSLAGTGSEKLFF. The CDR3 coding sequence is TGTGCCAGCAGCTTAGCCGGGACAGGGAGTGAAAAACTGTTTTTT.

This clone occurred a few times. V and J are TRBV5-1 and TRBJ1-1; possibly TRBD1 for D (5 bases). Germline-derived CDR1 and CDR2 are SGHRS and YFSETQ. This CDR3 is built from 14 residues. V was shortened by 3 bases and J by 6 bases, with 15 bases between the two germline ends. This CDR3 is CASSSPGGAAEAFF. DNA of the CDR3: TGCGCCAGCAGCTCGCCTGGCGGGGCGGCTGAAGCTTTCTTT.

This clone appeared once. The V and J genes are TRBV5-1 and TRBJ2-6, with 7 bases matching TRBD2. This CDR3 is 13 amino acids long. CDR1 SGHRS and CDR2 YFSETQ come from the germline V gene. J lost 8 bases, V lost 4 bases, and 3 bases had no gene match. The CDR3 here is CASSAGTTNVLTF. The CDR3 nucleotides are TGCGCCAGCAGCGCCGGGACTACCAACGTCCTGACTTTC.

The chain recombines TRBV19 with TRBJ2-4; no reliable D call. This CDR3 has 12 residues. Germline V CDR1 and CDR2: LNHDA, SQIVND (reference sequence). V was clipped by 3 bases and J by 4 bases, with 4 bases between them. CDR3 nucleotides: TGTGCCAGTAGTATCGCGAAAAACATTCAGTACTTC. Translated, it gives CASSIAKNIQYF.